The subject of this entry is one TCR beta chain. This specimen belongs to a study of T cell responses to AZD1222 COVID-19 vaccine. The method was immunoSEQ multiplex PCR; TCRdb's version includes in-frame clones alone and lacks a portion of them. The repertoire holds roughly 93,000 clones, with around 86% as singletons. Germline V gives CDR1 SGDLS, CDR2 YYNGEE. Trimming cost V 0 bases and J 2 bases, with 8 bases left between them. The CDR3 contains 14 residues. Source: peripheral blood, taken on day 0 of AZD1222 vaccination. This chain connects TRBV9 to TRBJ1-2; D unresolved. This sequence originates from an adult in good health. The CDR3 sequence is CASSVASGNYGYTF. CDR3 DNA: TGTGCCAGCAGCGTAGCTAGCGGGAACTATGGCTACACCTTC.